This TCR beta chain was observed in a study of cytomegalovirus exposure and HLA in healthy donors. Across the study: An analysis done earlier identified 95 million to 140 million unique TCR beta sequences from about 179 million T cells.

Note on this clone: Its antigen is not known.

Primers: 60 Vbeta forward and 13 Jbeta reverse. Data came from immunoSEQ multiplex PCR; TCRdb stores just in-frame clones and leaves some out. Here the sample spans approximately 130,000 clones, about four fifths being singletons. Trimming at V came to 8 bases and at J to 4 bases, leaving 4 bases not matched to a gene. The CDR3 consists of 11 residues. CDR1 is DFQATT and CDR2 is SNEGSKA in the germline V gene (reference sequence). Study-wide findings and caveats: In an earlier analysis, in fewer than 700 donors, most V segments appeared productive either ~87% or ~30% of the time. Highest at DRB1 and lowest at HLA-C, TCR association rates differed among HLA loci in a later analysis.

This receptor was obtained from a man aged 25 to 40 in good health and CMV-seronegative. This chain joins TRBV20-1 and TRBJ2-5; 7 bases fit TRBD2. Sequenced material: PBMCs. DNA of the CDR3: TGCAGTTGCGGGAGACGAGAGACCCAGTACTTC. Translation gives CSCGRRETQYF.